The clone carrying this T cell receptor (beta chain) was seen at least ten times. No antigen is known for it. The sample is drawn from a study of T cells after yellow fever vaccination. TCRdb re-derived calls from the 5' RACE reads in MiXCR, one entry per CDR3 protein. The sample gives tens of thousands of distinct CDR3 sequences, roughly 7.4% of which show up once; 41% is in the top ten. The junction had 4 bases not matched to a gene; V was cut back by 7 bases and J by 3 bases. Germline V gives CDR1 SQVTM, CDR2 ANQGSEA. This CDR3 region has 13 residues. Study-wide results and limits: It was a weaker secondary response, yet one that peaked faster, at day 5 versus 15.

The chain uses TRBV29-1 and TRBJ2-3; 10 nucleotides agree with TRBD1. Source: CD8+ T cells sorted from PBMCs, taken on the day of the yellow fever booster vaccination. The TCR sequence derives from a man aged 25 to 45 who received the YFV17D yellow fever vaccine. CDR3 sequence reads: CSAPGQGTDTQYF. The CDR3 DNA follows: TGCAGCGCCCCGGGACAGGGGACAGATACGCAGTATTTT.